The T cell receptor (beta chain) under discussion was sequenced for a study of blood T cell repertoires in COVID-19. Study information: Material from acute and convalescent COVID-19 was sourced from the United States, Italy and Spain.

Original processing notes: Scientists estimated how many nucleated cells there were by amplifying reference gene primers. Produced via immunoSEQ multiplex PCR; TCRdb's table is partial and in-frame only. V and J calls and clone size follow that table, whereas D and trimming were derived from the DNA. Of under 130,000 clones in the sample, 85% were seen once. The ends lost 4 bases at V and 5 bases at J; junction bases unmatched: 8. Germline CDR1 is MNHEY and CDR2 is SMNVEV (reference sequence). The CDR3 length is 16 residues. The chain combines TRBV27 with TRBJ2-1, with 10 positions matching TRBD2. Sequencing was done on a sample of peripheral blood. This clonotype originated in a man aged 50-60 years with acute or convalescent COVID-19. The CDR3: CASSYRTSGTNNEQFF. Written as DNA, the CDR3 is TGTGCCAGCAGTTACCGAACTAGCGGGACCAACAATGAGCAGTTCTTC.